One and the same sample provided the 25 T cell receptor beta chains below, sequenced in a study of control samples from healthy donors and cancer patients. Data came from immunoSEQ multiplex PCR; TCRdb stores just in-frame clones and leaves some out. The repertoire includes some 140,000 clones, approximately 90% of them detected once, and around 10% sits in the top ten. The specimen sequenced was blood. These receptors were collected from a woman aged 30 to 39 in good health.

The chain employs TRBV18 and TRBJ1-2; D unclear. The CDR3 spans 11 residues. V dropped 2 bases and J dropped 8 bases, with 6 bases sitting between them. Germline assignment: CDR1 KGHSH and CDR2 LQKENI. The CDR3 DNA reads TGTGCCAGCTCACCAGGGTGGGGCTACACCTTC. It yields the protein CASSPGWGYTF.

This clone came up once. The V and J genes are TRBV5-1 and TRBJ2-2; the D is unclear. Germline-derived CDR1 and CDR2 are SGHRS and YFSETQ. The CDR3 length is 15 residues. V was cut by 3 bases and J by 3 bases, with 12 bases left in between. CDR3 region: CASSWTATDTGELFF. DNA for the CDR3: TGCGCCAGCAGCTGGACCGCCACGGACACCGGGGAGCTGTTTTTT.

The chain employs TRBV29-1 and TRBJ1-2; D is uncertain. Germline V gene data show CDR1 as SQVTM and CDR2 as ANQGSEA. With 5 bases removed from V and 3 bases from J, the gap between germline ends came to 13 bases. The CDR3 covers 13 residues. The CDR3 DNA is TGCAGCGTTTCAAGTTTTAGTTACTATGGCTACACCTTC. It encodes CSVSSFSYYGYTF.

In nucleotides, the CDR3 is TGTGCCAGCAGTTACGATGTCAGGGGGAGGTCACCCCTCCACTTT. It yields the protein CASSYDVRGRSPLHF. This rearrangement joins TRBV6-5 to TRBJ1-6, with TRBD1 matching over 7 bases. CDR1 is MNHEY, CDR2 SVGAGI, per germline. Trimming took 2 bases from V and 10 from J; bases not matched to a gene: 8. This CDR3 region has 15 residues.

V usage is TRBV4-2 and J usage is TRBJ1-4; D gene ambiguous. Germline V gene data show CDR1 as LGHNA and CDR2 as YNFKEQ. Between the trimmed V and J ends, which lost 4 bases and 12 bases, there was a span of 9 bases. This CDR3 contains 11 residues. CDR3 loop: CASSRGRQLFF. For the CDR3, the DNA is TGTGCCAGCAGCCGAGGGAGGCAACTGTTTTTT.

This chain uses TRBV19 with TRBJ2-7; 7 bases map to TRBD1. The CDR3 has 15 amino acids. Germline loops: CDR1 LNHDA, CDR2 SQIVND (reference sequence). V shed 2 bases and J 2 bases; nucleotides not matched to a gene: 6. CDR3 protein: CASSIRQGPTYEQYF. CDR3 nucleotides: TGTGCCAGTAGTATAAGACAGGGTCCGACCTACGAGCAGTACTTC. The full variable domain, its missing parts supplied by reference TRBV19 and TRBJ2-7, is DGGITQSPKYLFRKEGQNVTLSCEQNLNHDAMYWYRQDPGQGLRLIYYSQIVNDFQKGDIAEGYSVSREKKESFPLTVTSAQKNPTAFYLCASSIRQGPTYEQYFGPGTRLTVT.

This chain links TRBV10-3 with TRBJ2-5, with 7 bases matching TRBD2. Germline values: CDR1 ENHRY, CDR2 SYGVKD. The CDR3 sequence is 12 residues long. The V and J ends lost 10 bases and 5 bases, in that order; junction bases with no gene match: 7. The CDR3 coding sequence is TGTGCCACCCGCGGGGGAGGGGAGACCCAGTACTTC. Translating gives CATRGGGETQYF.

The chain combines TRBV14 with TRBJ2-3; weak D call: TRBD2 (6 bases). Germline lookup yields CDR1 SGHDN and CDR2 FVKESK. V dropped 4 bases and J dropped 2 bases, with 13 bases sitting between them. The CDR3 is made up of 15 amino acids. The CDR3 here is CASSLWGLDTDTQYF. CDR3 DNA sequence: TGTGCCAGCAGCCTCTGGGGACTGGACACAGATACGCAGTATTTT.

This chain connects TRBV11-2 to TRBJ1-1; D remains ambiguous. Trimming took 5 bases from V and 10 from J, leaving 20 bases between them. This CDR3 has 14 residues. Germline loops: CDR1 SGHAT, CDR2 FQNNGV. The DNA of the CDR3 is TGTGCCAGCAGCCCCCCGACAAGGGCCCTGGGAGCTTTCTTT. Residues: CASSPPTRALGAFF.

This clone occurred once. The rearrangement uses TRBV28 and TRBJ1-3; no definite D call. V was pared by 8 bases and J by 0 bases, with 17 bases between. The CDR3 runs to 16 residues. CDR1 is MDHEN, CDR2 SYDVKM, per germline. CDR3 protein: CASSPPAGSSGNTIYF. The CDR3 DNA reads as TGTGCCAGCTCGCCCCCTGCGGGTAGCTCTGGAAACACCATATATTTT.

The CDR3 loop reads CASSPGGTGSNEKLFF. CDR3 sequence (DNA): TGTGCCAGCTCACCAGGGGGAACCGGTTCTAATGAAAAACTGTTTTTT. The V call is TRBV18, the J call TRBJ1-4; TRBD1 is a possible D gene (5 bases). The CDR3 has 16 amino acids. The ends were cut back, 2 bases at V and 3 bases at J, with 13 bases in the middle. Germline-derived CDR1 and CDR2 are KGHSH and LQKENI.

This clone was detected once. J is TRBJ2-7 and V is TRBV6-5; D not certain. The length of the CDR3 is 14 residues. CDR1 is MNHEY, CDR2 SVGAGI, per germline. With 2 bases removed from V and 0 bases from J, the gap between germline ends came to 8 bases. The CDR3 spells CASSYKGPSYEQYF. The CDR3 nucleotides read TGTGCCAGCAGTTACAAGGGCCCCTCCTACGAGCAGTACTTC.

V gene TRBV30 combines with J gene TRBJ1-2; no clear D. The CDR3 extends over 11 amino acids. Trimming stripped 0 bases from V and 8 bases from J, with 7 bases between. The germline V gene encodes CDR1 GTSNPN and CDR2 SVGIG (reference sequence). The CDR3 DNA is TGTGCCTGGAGTGTAACTCCGGGCTACACCTTC. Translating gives CAWSVTPGYTF.

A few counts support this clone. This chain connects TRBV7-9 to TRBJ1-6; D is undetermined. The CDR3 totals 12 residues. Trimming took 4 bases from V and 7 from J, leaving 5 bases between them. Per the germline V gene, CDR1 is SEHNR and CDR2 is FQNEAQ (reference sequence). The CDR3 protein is CASSSQNSPLHF. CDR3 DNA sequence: TGTGCCAGCAGCTCCCAAAATTCACCCCTCCACTTT.

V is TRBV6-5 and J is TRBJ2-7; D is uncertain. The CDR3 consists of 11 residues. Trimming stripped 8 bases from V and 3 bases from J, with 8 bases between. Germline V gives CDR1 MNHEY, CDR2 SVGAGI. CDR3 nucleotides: TGTGCCAGCGTAGCCGACTACGAGCAGTACTTC. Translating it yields CASVADYEQYF.

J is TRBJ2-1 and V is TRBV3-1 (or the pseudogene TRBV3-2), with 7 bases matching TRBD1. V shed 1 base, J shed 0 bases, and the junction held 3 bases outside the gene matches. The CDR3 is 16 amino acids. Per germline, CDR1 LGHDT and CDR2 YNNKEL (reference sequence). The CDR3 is CASSQVDRVSYNEQFF. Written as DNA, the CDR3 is TGTGCCAGCAGCCAAGTAGACAGGGTCTCCTACAATGAGCAGTTCTTC.

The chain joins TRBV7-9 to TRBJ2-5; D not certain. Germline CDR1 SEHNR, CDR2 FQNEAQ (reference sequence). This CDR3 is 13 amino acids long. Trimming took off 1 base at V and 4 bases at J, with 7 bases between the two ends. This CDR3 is CASSLDGGETQYF. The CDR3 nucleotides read TGTGCCAGCAGCTTAGATGGCGGAGAGACCCAGTACTTC.

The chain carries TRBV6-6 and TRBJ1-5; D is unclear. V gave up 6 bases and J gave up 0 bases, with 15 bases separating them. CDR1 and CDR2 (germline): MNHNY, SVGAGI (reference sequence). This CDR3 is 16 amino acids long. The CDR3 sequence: CASSPRRGDSNQPQHF. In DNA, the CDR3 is TGTGCCAGCAGCCCCCGTCGGGGAGATAGCAATCAGCCCCAGCATTTT.

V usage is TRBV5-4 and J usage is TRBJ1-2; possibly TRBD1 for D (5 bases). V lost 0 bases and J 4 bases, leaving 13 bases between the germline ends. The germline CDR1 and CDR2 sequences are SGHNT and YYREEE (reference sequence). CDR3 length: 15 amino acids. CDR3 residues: CASSLGVGEGYGYTF. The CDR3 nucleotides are TGTGCCAGCAGCTTGGGTGTAGGGGAGGGCTATGGCTACACCTTC.

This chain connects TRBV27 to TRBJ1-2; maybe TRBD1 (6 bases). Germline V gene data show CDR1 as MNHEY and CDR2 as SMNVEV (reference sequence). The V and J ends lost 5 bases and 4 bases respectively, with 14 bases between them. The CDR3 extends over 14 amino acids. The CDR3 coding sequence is TGTGCCAGCAGTCACGACACAGGGTTCTATGGCTACACCTTC. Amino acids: CASSHDTGFYGYTF.

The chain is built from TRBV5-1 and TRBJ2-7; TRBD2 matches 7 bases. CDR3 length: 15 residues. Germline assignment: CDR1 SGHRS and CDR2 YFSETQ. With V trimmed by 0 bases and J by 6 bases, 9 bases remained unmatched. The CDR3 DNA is TGCGCCAGCAGCTTGGCCGGGGGGACGTGGGGCGAGCAGTACTTC. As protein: CASSLAGGTWGEQYF.

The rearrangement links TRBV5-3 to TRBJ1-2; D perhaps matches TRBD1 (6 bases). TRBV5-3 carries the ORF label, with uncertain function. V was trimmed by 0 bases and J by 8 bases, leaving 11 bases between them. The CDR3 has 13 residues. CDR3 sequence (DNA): TGTGCCAGAAGCTTGGACAGGGCCCGGGGCTACACCTTC. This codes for CARSLDRARGYTF.

Here the CDR3 reads CASSRRTSGNHNEQFF. The CDR3 region has the DNA TGTGCCAGTAGTAGAAGGACTAGCGGGAATCACAATGAGCAGTTCTTC. The chain is built from TRBV19 and TRBJ2-1; 12 bases fit TRBD2. V lost 4 bases and J lost 5; bases outside the gene matches: 6. Germline assignment: CDR1 LNHDA and CDR2 SQIVND (reference sequence). The CDR3 has 16 amino acids. Looking up the rest from reference TRBV19 and TRBJ2-1 gives the full variable domain: DGGITQSPKYLFRKEGQNVTLSCEQNLNHDAMYWYRQDPGQGLRLIYYSQIVNDFQKGDIAEGYSVSREKKESFPLTVTSAQKNPTAFYLCASSRRTSGNHNEQFFGPGTRLTVL.

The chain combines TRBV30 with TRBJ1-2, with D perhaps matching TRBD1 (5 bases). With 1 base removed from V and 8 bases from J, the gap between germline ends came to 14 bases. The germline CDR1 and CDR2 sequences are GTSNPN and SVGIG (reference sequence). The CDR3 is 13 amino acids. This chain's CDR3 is CAWSGLGQEGYTF. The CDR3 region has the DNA TGTGCCTGGAGTGGTTTGGGGCAGGAAGGCTACACCTTC.

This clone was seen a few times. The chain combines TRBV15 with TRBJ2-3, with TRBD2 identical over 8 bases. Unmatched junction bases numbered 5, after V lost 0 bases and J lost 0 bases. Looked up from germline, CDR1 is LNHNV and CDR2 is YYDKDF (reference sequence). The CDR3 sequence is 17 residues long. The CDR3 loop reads CATSRDYASGSTDTQYF. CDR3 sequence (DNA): TGTGCCACCAGCAGAGATTACGCTAGCGGGAGCACAGATACGCAGTATTTT. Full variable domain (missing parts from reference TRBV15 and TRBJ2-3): DAMVIQNPRYQVTQFGKPVTLSCSQTLNHNVMYWYQQKSSQAPKLLFHYYDKDFNNEADTPDNFQSRRPNTSFCFLDIRSPGLGDTAMYLCATSRDYASGSTDTQYFGPGTRLTVL.